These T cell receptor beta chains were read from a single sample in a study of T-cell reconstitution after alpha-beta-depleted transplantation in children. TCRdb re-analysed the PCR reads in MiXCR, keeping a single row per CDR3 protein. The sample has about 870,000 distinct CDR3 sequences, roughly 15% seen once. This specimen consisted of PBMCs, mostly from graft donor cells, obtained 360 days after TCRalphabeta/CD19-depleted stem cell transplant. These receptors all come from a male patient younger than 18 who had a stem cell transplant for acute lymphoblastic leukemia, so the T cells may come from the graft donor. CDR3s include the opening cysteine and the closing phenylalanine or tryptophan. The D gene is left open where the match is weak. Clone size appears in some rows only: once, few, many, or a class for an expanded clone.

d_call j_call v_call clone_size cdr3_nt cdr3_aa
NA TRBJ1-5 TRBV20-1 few TGCAGTGCTCTCTACAAATACAATCAGCCCCAGCATTTT CSALYKYNQPQHF
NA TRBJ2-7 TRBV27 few TGTGCCAGCAGCCCTTATCAGGGGTACGAGCAGTACTTC CASSPYQGYEQYF
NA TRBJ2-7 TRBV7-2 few TGTGCCAGCAGCCGGACTTTTTCCACCTACGAGCAGTACTTC CASSRTFSTYEQYF
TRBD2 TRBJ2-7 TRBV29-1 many TGCAGCGTTGCCAGGACTAGCGGACCCTACGAGCAGTACTTC CSVARTSGPYEQYF
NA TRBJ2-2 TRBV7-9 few TGTGCCAGCAGCTTTCCACTGCAGACTAGAGGGGAGCTGTTTTTT CASSFPLQTRGELFF
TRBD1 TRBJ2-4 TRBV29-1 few TGCAGCGTTGATCCGACAGGGGATGAAAACATTCAGTACTTC CSVDPTGDENIQYF
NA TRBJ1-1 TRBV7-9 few TGTGCCAGCAGCTTACTCCTGCAGGAGCGCTTTGAAGCTTTCTTT CASSLLLQERFEAFF
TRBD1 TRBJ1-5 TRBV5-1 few TGCGCCAGCAGCTTGGGACAGGGTGCGAATCAGCCCCAGCATTTT CASSLGQGANQPQHF
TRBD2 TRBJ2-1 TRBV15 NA TGTGCCACCAGCAGAGATTGGCTAGCGGACTCCTACAATGAGCAGTTCTTC CATSRDWLADSYNEQFF
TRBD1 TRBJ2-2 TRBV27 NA TGTGCCAGCAGCCCGGGACAGGTGTTCGGGGAGCTGTTTTTT CASSPGQVFGELFF
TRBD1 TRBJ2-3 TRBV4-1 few TGCGCCAGCAGCCAAGGCACCGGGACAGATACAGATACGCAGTATTTT CASSQGTGTDTDTQYF
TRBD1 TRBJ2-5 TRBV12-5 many TGTGCTAGTGGTTCCGGACAGGGGGGTGAGACCCAGTACTTC CASGSGQGGETQYF
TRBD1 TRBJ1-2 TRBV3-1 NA TGTGCCAGCAGCCAACTAACAGGGGTTTCCTTCTATGGCTACACCTTC CASSQLTGVSFYGYTF
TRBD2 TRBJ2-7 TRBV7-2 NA TGTGCCAGCAGCTTGGGACTAGCGGGAAATAGCGAGCAGTACTTC CASSLGLAGNSEQYF